What follows are 3 T cell receptor beta chains derived from one specimen sequenced in a study of blood T cell repertoires in COVID-19. Libraries were prepared by immunoSEQ multiplex PCR; TCRdb keeps only in-frame clonotypes and omits some of them. The data contain around 250,000 clones, around 86% of them singletons. The sequencing input was peripheral blood. The receptors here all came from a woman in her sixties or seventies with active or convalescent COVID-19.

Only one count was recorded for this clone. The genes are TRBV7-2 and TRBJ1-2; weak D call: TRBD1 (6 bases). The CDR3 contains 14 residues. Germline loops: CDR1 SGHTA, CDR2 FQGNSA. The V end lost 3 bases, the J end lost 3 bases, and 11 bases lay between the germline ends. The CDR3 nucleotides read TGTGCCAGCAGCTTTGGGGGCCTGGACTATGGCTACACCTTC. Translated: CASSFGGLDYGYTF.

Regarding this clone: This same CDR3 is encoded by further DNA sequences in the sample. V gene TRBV6-4 combines with J gene TRBJ2-3, with TRBD1 as a possible D gene (6 bases). Per the germline V gene, CDR1 is MRHNA and CDR2 is SNTAGT. Trimming removed 0 bases at V and 6 bases at J, with 7 bases between. The CDR3 totals 13 residues. CDR3 protein: CASSDSQGDTQYF. CDR3 nucleotide sequence: TGTGCCAGCAGTGACTCCCAGGGGGATACGCAGTATTTT.

The genes are TRBV25-1 and TRBJ2-7; weak D call: TRBD1 (6 bases). Germline V gene sequence: CDR1 MGHDK, CDR2 SYGVNS. There are 13 residues in the CDR3. Trimming took 8 bases from V and 4 from J, leaving 15 bases between them. The CDR3 here is CASGWDTAYEQYF. The CDR3 nucleotides are TGTGCCAGCGGCTGGGACACCGCTTACGAGCAGTACTTC.